This T cell receptor beta chain was profiled in a study of blood T cell repertoires in COVID-19. Authors' methods: Estimates of nucleated cell counts were drawn from the amplification of reference gene primers. The repertoire was sequenced with immunoSEQ multiplex PCR; TCRdb's copy has only in-frame clones and lacks some. V and J calls plus clone size are reproduced from that table; the DNA served to infer D and trimming. The table has 130,000 or so clones, approximately 90% seen once. The source material was peripheral blood. The sequence derives from a human donor in a cohort sampled during active COVID-19.

CDR3: CASSPLRGKNIQYF. DNA of the CDR3: TGTGCCAGCAGCCCCCTACGAGGCAAAAACATTCAGTACTTC. J is TRBJ2-4 and V is TRBV28; D gene uncertain. The V end lost 6 bases, the J end lost 3 bases, and 12 bases lay between the germline ends. This CDR3 is built from 14 residues. Germline V CDR1 and CDR2: MDHEN, SYDVKM. Looking up the rest from reference TRBV28 and TRBJ2-4 gives the full variable domain: DVKVTQSSRYLVKRTGEKVFLECVQDMDHENMFWYRQDPGLGLRLIYFSYDVKMKEKGDIPEGYSVSREKKERFSLILESASTNQTSMYLCASSPLRGKNIQYFGAGTRLSVL.